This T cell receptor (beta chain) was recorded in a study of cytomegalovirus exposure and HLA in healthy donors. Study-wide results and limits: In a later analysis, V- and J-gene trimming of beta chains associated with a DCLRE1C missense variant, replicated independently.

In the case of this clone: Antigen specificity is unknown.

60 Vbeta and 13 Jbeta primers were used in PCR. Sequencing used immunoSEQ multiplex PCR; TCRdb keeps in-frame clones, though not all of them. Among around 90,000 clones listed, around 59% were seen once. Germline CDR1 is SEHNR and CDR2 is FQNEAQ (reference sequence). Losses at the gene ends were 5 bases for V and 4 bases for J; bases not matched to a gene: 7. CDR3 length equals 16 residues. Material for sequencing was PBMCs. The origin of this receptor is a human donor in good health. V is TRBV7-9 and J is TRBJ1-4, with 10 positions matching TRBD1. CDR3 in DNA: TGTGCCAGCAGCCCTGCCCGGGACAGGGGTAATGAAAAACTGTTTTTT. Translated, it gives CASSPARDRGNEKLFF.